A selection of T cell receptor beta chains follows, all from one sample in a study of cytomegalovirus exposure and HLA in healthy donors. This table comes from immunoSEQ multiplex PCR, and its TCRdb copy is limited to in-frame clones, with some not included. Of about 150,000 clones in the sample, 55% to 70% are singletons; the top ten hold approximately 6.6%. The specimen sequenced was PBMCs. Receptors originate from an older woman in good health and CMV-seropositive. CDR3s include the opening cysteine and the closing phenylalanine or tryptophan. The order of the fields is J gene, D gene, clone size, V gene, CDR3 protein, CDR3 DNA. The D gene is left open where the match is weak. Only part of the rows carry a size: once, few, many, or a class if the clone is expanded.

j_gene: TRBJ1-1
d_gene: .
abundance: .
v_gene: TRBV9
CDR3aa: CASSVHRSNTEAFF
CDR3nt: TGTGCCAGCAGCGTCCACAGGTCGAACACTGAAGCTTTCTTT

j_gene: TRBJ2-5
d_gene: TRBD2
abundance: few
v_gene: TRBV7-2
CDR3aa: CASSYDLLAGVGETQYF
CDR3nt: TGTGCCAGCAGCTACGACCTACTAGCGGGAGTAGGAGAGACCCAGTACTTC

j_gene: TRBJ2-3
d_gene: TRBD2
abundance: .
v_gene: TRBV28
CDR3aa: CASSRSGITHNTQYF
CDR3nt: TGTGCCAGCAGTCGGAGCGGGATCACGCACAATACGCAGTATTTT

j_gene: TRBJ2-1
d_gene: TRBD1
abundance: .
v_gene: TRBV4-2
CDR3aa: CASSLGQGADEQFF
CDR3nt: TGTGCCAGCAGCCTGGGACAGGGGGCCGATGAGCAGTTCTTC

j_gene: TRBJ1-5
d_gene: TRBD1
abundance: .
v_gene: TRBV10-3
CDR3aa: CAISESGRGVQPQHF
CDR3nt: TGTGCCATCAGTGAGTCTGGCAGGGGGGTTCAGCCCCAGCATTTT

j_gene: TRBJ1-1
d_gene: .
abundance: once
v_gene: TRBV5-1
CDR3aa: CASSLGGGNTEAFF
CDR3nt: TGCGCCAGCAGCTTGGGGGGGGGCAACACTGAAGCTTTCTTT

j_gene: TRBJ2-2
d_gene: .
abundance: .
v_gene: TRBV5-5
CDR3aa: CASSFGQTGELFF
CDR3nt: TGTGCCAGCAGCTTCGGACAGACCGGGGAGCTGTTTTTT

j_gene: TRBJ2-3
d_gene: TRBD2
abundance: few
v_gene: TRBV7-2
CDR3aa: CASSSLAGRTDTQYF
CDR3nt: TGTGCCAGCAGCTCCCTAGCGGGACGCACAGATACGCAGTATTTT

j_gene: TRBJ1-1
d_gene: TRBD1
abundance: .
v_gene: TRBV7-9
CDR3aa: CASSLEGGAEAFF
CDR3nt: TGTGCCAGCAGCTTAGAAGGGGGCGCTGAAGCTTTCTTT

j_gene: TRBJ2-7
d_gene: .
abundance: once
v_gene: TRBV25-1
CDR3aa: CASSPRDEQYF
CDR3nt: TGTGCCAGCAGTCCCAGGGACGAGCAGTACTTC

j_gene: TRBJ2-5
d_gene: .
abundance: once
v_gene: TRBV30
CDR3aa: CAWSEGSQETQYF
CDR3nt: TGTGCCTGGAGTGAGGGGTCCCAAGAGACCCAGTACTTC

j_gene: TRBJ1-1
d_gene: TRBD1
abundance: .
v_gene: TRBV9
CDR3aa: CASSDRQGGSMNTEAFF
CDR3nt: TGTGCCAGCAGCGACCGACAGGGGGGCTCCATGAACACTGAAGCTTTCTTT

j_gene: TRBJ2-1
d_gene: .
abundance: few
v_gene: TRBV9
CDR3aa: CASSASEDEQFF
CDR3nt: TGTGCCAGCAGCGCAAGCGAGGATGAGCAGTTCTTC

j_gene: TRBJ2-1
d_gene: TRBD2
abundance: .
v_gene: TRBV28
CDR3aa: CASSRSSGGVNEQFF
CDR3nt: TGTGCCAGCAGCCGGTCTAGCGGGGGGGTCAATGAGCAGTTCTTC

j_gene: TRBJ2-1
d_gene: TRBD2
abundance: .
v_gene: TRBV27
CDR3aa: CASSLLAEFYNEQFF
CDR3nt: TGTGCCAGCAGTTTACTAGCGGAGTTTTACAATGAGCAGTTCTTC

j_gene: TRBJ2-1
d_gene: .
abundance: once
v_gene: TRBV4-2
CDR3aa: CASSQDGTPLREQFF
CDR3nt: TGTGCCAGCAGCCAAGACGGGACTCCCCTCAGGGAGCAGTTCTTC

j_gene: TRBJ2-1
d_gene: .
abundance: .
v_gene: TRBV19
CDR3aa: CASSITEAGSYNEQFF
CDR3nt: TGTGCCAGTAGTATAACTGAGGCGGGATCATACAATGAGCAGTTCTTC

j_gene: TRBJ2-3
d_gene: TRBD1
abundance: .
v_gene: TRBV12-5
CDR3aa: CASSRQGNTDTQYF
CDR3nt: TGTGCTAGTAGTAGACAGGGAAACACAGATACGCAGTATTTT

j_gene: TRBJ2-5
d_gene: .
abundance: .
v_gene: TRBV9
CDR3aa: CASSVEGDTQETQYF
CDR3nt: TGTGCCAGCAGCGTAGAGGGGGACACCCAAGAGACCCAGTACTTC